The present T cell receptor beta chain was sequenced within a study of blood T cell repertoires in COVID-19 (dated by TCRdb to 2020 to 2022). The study in broad terms: Collaborator samples came from the United States, Italy and Spain and covered acute and convalescent phases of COVID-19. The repertoires were released in a freely available public database intended as a resource for research on the immune response to SARS-CoV-2. The samples were drawn from the first 160 participants of the ongoing ImmuneRACE study and from 1,254 subjects provided by 6 global collaborators. The material from the prospective study consisted of cDNA or gDNA derived from T cells, B-cell-depleted T cells, or PBMCs. The sample metadata nearly always contained a de-identified subject ID, COVID-19 status, age in years and sex. The dataset comprised deeply sampled blood TCRbeta repertoires from subjects exposed to, actively infected with, or recovered from COVID-19. Where available, HLA class I and class II types were obtained from metadata supplied by the sample provider rather than from assay-based typing. What the work shows at the level of the full study, not this receptor alone: How much clinical and demographic metadata was included differed by source and by participant, and the metadata was provided uncurated.

As for this clone: Its antigen is currently not known. Nothing much larger sits one base from this clone, and base qualities are not available.

Collaborating institutions collected whole blood in K2EDTA tubes following their own protocols. Collaborator samples were shipped for TCRbeta analysis as frozen whole blood, isolated PBMCs, or DNA extracted from either sample type. TCRbeta CDR3 regions were amplified from genomic DNA by means of the immunoSEQ Assay, a bias-controlled multiplex PCR. Per the original workflow: The number of nucleated cells in each sample was estimated from the amplification of reference gene primers within the assay. To quantify the absolute abundance of each unique TCRbeta CDR3 rearrangement, sequence reads were collapsed and filtered. For each sample, productive Simpson clonality was calculated as the square root of Simpson's diversity index across productive rearrangements. TCRdb carries this immuneACCESS record with in-frame sequences only. Its versions omit some clonotypes, under half of them owing to an unresolved V gene in the studies checked, with the rest unexplained. V and J calls and clone size come straight from that table; D and trimming were deduced from the DNA. The sample has just over 650,000 clones on record, about 87% of them singletons. The top ten hold about 0.24% of the sample.

From its cysteine to its phenylalanine, the CDR3 spans 14 amino acids. Here the CDR3 DNA is all that survives: 42 bases in frame from base 1. V is shortened by 0 bases, J by 5 bases, and the region joining them spans 7 bases. The germline V gene sets CDR1 to SGHNT and CDR2 to YENEEA. This receptor was obtained from a woman between 18 and 29 years old with acute or convalescent COVID-19. The sample comprised peripheral blood. This chain is built from TRBV11-3 and TRBJ2-2; a tentative D match to TRBD2 spans 5 bases. The nucleotides read TGTGCCAGCAGCTTAGATCCGGGGACCGGGGAGCTGTTTTTT. This yields the protein CASSLDPGTGELFF.